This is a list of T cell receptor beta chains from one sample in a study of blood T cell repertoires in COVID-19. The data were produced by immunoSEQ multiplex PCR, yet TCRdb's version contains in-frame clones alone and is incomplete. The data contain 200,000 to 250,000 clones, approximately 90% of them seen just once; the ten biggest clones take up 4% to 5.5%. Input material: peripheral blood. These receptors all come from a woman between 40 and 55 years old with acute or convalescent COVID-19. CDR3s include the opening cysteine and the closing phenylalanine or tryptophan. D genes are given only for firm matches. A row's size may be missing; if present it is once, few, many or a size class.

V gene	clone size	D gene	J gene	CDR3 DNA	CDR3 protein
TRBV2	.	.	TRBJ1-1	TGTGCCAGCAGGGGACTGGGGGGCACTGAAGCTTTCTTT	CASRGLGGTEAFF
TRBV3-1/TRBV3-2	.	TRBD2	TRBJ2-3	TGTGCCAGCAGCTCACGGACTAGCGGGGTCACAGATACGCAGTATTTT	CASSSRTSGVTDTQYF
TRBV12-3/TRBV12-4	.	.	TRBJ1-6	TGTGCCAGCAGCCCAGGGTATAATTCACCCCTCCACTTT	CASSPGYNSPLHF
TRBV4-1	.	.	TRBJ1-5	TGCGCCAGCAGCCAAGTTGTTGGGCGACAGAGCAATCAGCCCCAGCATTTT	CASSQVVGRQSNQPQHF
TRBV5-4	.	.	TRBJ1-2	TGTGCCAGCAGCTTGGAAGCGGGTGGCTACACCTTC	CASSLEAGGYTF
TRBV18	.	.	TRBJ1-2	TGTGCCAGCTCACCGGAAACCGGGGGGTCAGGATATGGCTACACCTTC	CASSPETGGSGYGYTF
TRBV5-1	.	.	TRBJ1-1	TGCGCCAGCAACCCGACGTCAGGGTTGAACACTGAAGCTTTCTTT	CASNPTSGLNTEAFF
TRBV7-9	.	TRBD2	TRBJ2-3	TGTGCCAGCACCGCAACCCCCCCGGGGGGGACCACAGATACGCAGTATTTT	CASTATPPGGTTDTQYF
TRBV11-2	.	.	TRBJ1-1	TGTGCCAGCGAGCGGGGGACTGAAGCTTTCTTT	CASERGTEAFF
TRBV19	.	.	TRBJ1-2	TGTGCCAGTAGTATAGAGTCTCCTCCTGGGCTCTATGGCTACACCTTC	CASSIESPPGLYGYTF
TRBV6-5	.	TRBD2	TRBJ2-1	TGTGCCAGCTTACCGGGGGGTTTCGATGAGCAGTTCTTC	CASLPGGFDEQFF
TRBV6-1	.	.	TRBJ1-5	TGTGCCAGCAGTGAGCGGGGGGCGCGGAGCAATCAGCCCCAGCATTTT	CASSERGARSNQPQHF
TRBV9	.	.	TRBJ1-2	TGTGCCAGCAGCGTAGAGGGAGGGTCTTCTAACTATGGCTACACCTTC	CASSVEGGSSNYGYTF
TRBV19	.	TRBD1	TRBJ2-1	TGTGCCAGCCGACAGGGGGGGGTGGATGAGCAGTTCTTC	CASRQGGVDEQFF
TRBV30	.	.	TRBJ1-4	TGTGCCTGGAGTCCCTTAGGTGGGAGGGCAAATGAAAAACTGTTTTTT	CAWSPLGGRANEKLFF
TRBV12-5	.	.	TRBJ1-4	TGTGCTAGTGGTTTGGTACTAAAAGGAACTAATGAAAAACTGTTTTTT	CASGLVLKGTNEKLFF
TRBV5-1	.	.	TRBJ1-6	TGCGCCAGCAGTTCGGACAGCATAACGGGAAGTCCCCTCCACTTT	CASSSDSITGSPLHF
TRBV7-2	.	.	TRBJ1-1	TGTGCCAGCAGCTTAGAAATAAGGGGCCCTGAAGCTTTCTTT	CASSLEIRGPEAFF
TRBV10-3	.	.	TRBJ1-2	TGTGCCATCAGTGACGGACAGTTCTATGGCTACACCTTC	CAISDGQFYGYTF
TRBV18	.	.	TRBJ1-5	TGTGCCAGCTCGGCGACCGAGGGTCAGCCCCAGCATTTT	CASSATEGQPQHF
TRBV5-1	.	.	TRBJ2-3	TGCGCCAGCAGCTTGTTCCTGAGCACAGATACGCAGTATTTT	CASSLFLSTDTQYF
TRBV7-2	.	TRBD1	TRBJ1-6	TGTGCCAGCAACAGGGGGGGGAGACATTCACCCCTCCACTTT	CASNRGGRHSPLHF
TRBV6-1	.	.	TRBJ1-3	TGTGCCAGCAGTGACGGGGATAGAAACACCATATATTTT	CASSDGDRNTIYF
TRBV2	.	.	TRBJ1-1	TGTGCCAGCAACGGGAACTGGGGCACTGAAGCTTTCTTT	CASNGNWGTEAFF
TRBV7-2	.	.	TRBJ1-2	TGTGCCAGCAGCTTGAAGGCCGGAGGGGGCTACACCTTC	CASSLKAGGGYTF
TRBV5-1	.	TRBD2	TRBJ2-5	TGCGCCAGCAGCTTGGTGGCGGGGGGCCTAGAGACCCAGTACTTC	CASSLVAGGLETQYF
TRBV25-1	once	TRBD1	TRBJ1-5	TGTGCCAGCAGACAGACCGGGACAGGGGATTTTAGCAATCAGCCCCAGCATTTT	CASRQTGTGDFSNQPQHF
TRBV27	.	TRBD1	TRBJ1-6	TGTGCCACCAGGACAGGGGCTTTGCCACCCCTCCACTTT	CATRTGALPPLHF
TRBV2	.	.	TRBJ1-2	TGTGCCAGCCGGCAGAGCGTGGTGGCTACGTACGGCTACACCTTC	CASRQSVVATYGYTF
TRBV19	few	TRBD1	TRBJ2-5	TGTGCCAGTAGTATAAGGGGCGGCGGGACAGGGGGAGAGACCCAGTACTTC	CASSIRGGGTGGETQYF
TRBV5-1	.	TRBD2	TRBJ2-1	TGCGCCAGCAGCTTGGAAGCTAGCGGCAATGAGCAGTTCTTC	CASSLEASGNEQFF
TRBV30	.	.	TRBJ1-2	TGTGCCTGGGGGAGGGACGGAACTAACTATGGCTACACCTTC	CAWGRDGTNYGYTF
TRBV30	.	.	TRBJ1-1	TGTGCAGCCGGGGGGAGGGGGAACACTGAAGCTTTCTTT	CAAGGRGNTEAFF
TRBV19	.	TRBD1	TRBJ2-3	TGTGCCAGTGGGGACAGGGGAAAAGATACGCAGTATTTT	CASGDRGKDTQYF
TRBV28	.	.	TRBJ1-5	TGTGCCAGCAGGTGGGGCGCAAGGTTTCAGCCCCAGCATTTT	CASRWGARFQPQHF
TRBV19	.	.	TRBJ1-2	TGTGCCAGTAGTATAGGGGCAGTCGGCTACACCTTC	CASSIGAVGYTF
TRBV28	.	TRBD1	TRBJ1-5	TGTGCCAGCAGTCCTCATGGGACAGTTCCATCAGCCCAGCATTTT	CASSPHGTVPSAQHF
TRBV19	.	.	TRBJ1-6	TGTGCCAGTAGTACCCGGGACAATCTCCTTTCACCCCTCCACTTT	CASSTRDNLLSPLHF
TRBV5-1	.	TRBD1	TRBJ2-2	TGCGCCAGCAGCATTTCCCGACAGGGGGTTCCCGGGGAGCTGTTTTTT	CASSISRQGVPGELFF
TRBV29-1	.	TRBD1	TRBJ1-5	TGCAGCGTTGCAGGGACAGATAATCAGCCCCAGCATTTT	CSVAGTDNQPQHF
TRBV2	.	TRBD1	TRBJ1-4	TGTGCCAGCAGTGAGTTGAGCAGGGGGCTCGAAACTAATGAAAAACTGTTTTTT	CASSELSRGLETNEKLFF
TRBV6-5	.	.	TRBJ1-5	TGTGCCAGCAGTTCCAACAGGGTTCAGCCCCAGCATTTT	CASSSNRVQPQHF
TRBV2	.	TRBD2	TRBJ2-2	TGTGCCAGCAGTGGACTAGCGCCAGGCGGGGAGCTGTTTTTT	CASSGLAPGGELFF
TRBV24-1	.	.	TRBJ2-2	TGTGCCACCAGTGATTACGGGCCAAGGGGCACCGGGGAGCTGTTTTTT	CATSDYGPRGTGELFF
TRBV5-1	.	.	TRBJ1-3	TGCGCCAGCAGCTTGGGGGAGTCCTGGGGAAACACCATATATTTT	CASSLGESWGNTIYF
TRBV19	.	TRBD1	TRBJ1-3	TGTGCCAGTAGTAATGGGCGGGACAGCGGAAACACCATATATTTT	CASSNGRDSGNTIYF